This T cell receptor (beta chain) was profiled in a study of blood T cell repertoires in COVID-19 (dated by TCRdb to 2020 to 2021). For context, the study as a whole: Collaborator samples came from the United States, Italy and Spain and covered acute and convalescent phases of COVID-19. Where available, HLA class I and class II types were taken from metadata supplied by the sample provider and were not determined by assay-based typing. A freely available public database, intended as a resource for researchers studying the immune response to SARS-CoV-2, is where the repertoires were released. The material from the prospective study consisted of cDNA or gDNA derived from T cells, B-cell-depleted T cells, or PBMCs. Subjects who had been exposed to COVID-19, were actively infected with it, or had recovered from it provided the deeply sampled blood TCRbeta repertoires that made up the dataset. The samples were drawn from two sources: the first 160 participants of the ongoing ImmuneRACE study, and approximately 1,300 subjects contributed by 6 global collaborators. A de-identified subject ID, COVID-19 status, age in years and sex were almost always included in the sample metadata.

Paper-wide results and their limitations: How much clinical and demographic metadata was included differed by source and by participant, and the metadata was provided uncurated.

The immunoSEQ Assay, a bias-controlled multiplex PCR, was used to amplify TCRbeta CDR3 regions from genomic DNA. On the authors' methods: The number of nucleated cells in each sample was estimated from the amplification of reference gene primers within the assay. Sequence reads were collapsed and filtered to measure the absolute abundance of every unique TCRbeta CDR3 rearrangement. For each sample, productive Simpson clonality was calculated by taking the square root of Simpson's diversity index across productive rearrangements. TCRdb mirrors the immuneACCESS table, restricted to in-frame sequences. Some clones are absent from its copies; in checked studies, under half trace to an unresolved V gene, and the reason for the others is unknown. Clonal size and the V and J genes are those of that table, whereas D and trimming came from the DNA. A total of 130,000 to 150,000 clones appear in this sample, about 80% of them only once. The ten largest clones take up under 10% of the sample.

From the cysteine up to the valine, the CDR3 has a length of 16 residues. Only the CDR3 part of the read is kept: 48 bases, read in frame from the first base. Via the germline V gene, CDR1 is SGHRS and CDR2 YFSETQ. Germline trimming amounts to 4 bases on V and 6 bases on J, with 14 as the count of junction bases outside the gene matches. For this clone: Its antigen is currently not known. Per-nucleotide qualities are absent, and no much larger clonotype sits a single base away.

Each collaborating institution followed its own protocols to collect whole blood in K2EDTA tubes. Collaborator samples were shipped for TCRbeta analysis as frozen whole blood, isolated PBMCs, or DNA extracted from either sample type. Source material: peripheral blood. This TCR was sampled from an elderly woman in a cohort sampled during active or convalescent COVID-19. This receptor chain uses TRBV5-1 and TRBJ2-7, and 9 junction bases match TRBD1. The CDR3 is CASSPVPGQGLGEQYV. The sequenced DNA: TGCGCCAGCAGCCCGGTGCCGGGACAGGGTTTAGGCGAGCAGTACGTC.